The rows below give T cell receptor beta chains drawn from one sample of a study of T cells in Graves' hyperthyroidism and ophthalmopathy. TCRdb re-derived calls from the multiplex PCR reads in MiXCR, one entry per CDR3 protein. The sample has almost 500,000 distinct CDR3 sequences; approximately 23% are singletons. Sequencing was performed on blood. These receptors came from a woman between 65 and 79 years old with Graves' ophthalmopathy. Each CDR3 is given with its conserved first and last residue. D genes are given only for firm matches. Only some rows state a clone size, as once, few, many or a class for expanded clones.

.	14	TRBJ2-6	few	TRBV29-1	CSAVSLSGANVLTF	TGCAGCGCCGTCTCACTCTCTGGGGCCAACGTCCTGACTTTC
TRBD2	17	TRBJ2-1	.	TRBV7-3	CASSLTGLAGGENEQFF	TGTGCCAGCAGCCTCACGGGACTAGCGGGAGGGGAGAATGAGCAGTTCTTC
TRBD1	14	TRBJ2-1	many	TRBV29-1	CSVGRQGYYNEQFF	TGCAGCGTTGGGCGACAGGGCTACTACAATGAGCAGTTCTTC
TRBD1	17	TRBJ1-3	few	TRBV10-3	CAIRGQLGPASGNTIYF	TGTGCCATCAGGGGACAGTTAGGTCCCGCCTCTGGAAACACCATATATTTT
.	16	TRBJ2-2	.	TRBV3-1	CASSQGGERNPGELFF	TGTGCCAGCAGCCAAGGAGGGGAGAGGAATCCCGGGGAGCTGTTTTTT
TRBD1	14	TRBJ1-2	.	TRBV18	CASSTGTDFYGYTF	TGTGCCAGCTCAACCGGGACAGATTTCTATGGCTACACCTTC
.	15	TRBJ2-5	.	TRBV5-6	CASSLMGGLQETQYF	TGTGCCAGCAGCTTGATGGGCGGGCTTCAAGAGACCCAGTACTTC
.	14	TRBJ1-4	few	TRBV30	CAWNPRGTNEKLFF	TGTGCCTGGAATCCCCGGGGAACTAATGAAAAACTGTTTTTT
TRBD1	15	TRBJ1-6	.	TRBV3-1	CASSQQGARDSPLHF	TGTGCCAGCAGCCAACAGGGGGCTAGGGATTCACCCCTCCACTTT
TRBD1	18	TRBJ1-2	few	TRBV3-1	CASSQHVLSGTANYGYTF	TGTGCCAGCAGCCAACACGTCTTGAGCGGGACAGCTAACTATGGCTACACCTTC
TRBD2	15	TRBJ2-1	.	TRBV5-1	CASSLAREAYNEQFF	TGCGCCAGCAGCTTGGCTCGGGAGGCCTACAATGAGCAGTTCTTC
.	12	TRBJ2-7	.	TRBV6-1	CASSEFGREQYF	TGTGCCAGCAGTGAATTTGGGCGCGAGCAGTACTTC
.	15	TRBJ2-3	once	TRBV12-3/TRBV12-4	CASSLSLGTTDTQYF	TGTGCCAGCAGTTTGTCACTGGGGACTACAGATACGCAGTATTTT
.	11	TRBJ2-7	.	TRBV30	CAWSGQGRQYF	TGTGCCTGGAGTGGGCAGGGGAGACAGTACTTC
.	13	TRBJ2-7	few	TRBV20-1	CSASAEGPYEQYF	TGCAGTGCCTCCGCGGAGGGACCATACGAGCAGTACTTC
.	14	TRBJ1-2	.	TRBV6-1	CASKLTATNYGYTF	TGTGCCAGCAAACTGACAGCAACTAACTATGGCTACACCTTC
.	13	TRBJ1-1	.	TRBV5-1	CASSLELGGEAFF	TGCGCCAGCAGCTTGGAATTGGGGGGTGAAGCTTTCTTT
TRBD1	13	TRBJ2-5	few	TRBV27	CASGWTGQETQYF	TGTGCCAGCGGGTGGACAGGTCAAGAGACCCAGTACTTC
TRBD1	15	TRBJ2-3	.	TRBV12-3/TRBV12-4	CASSSPGQGSDTQYF	TGTGCCAGCAGTTCCCCGGGACAGGGGTCAGATACGCAGTATTTT
TRBD2	13	TRBJ2-7	.	TRBV12-5	CASGFLTSREQYF	TGTGCTAGTGGTTTCTTGACTAGCCGCGAGCAGTACTTC
.	15	TRBJ1-4	many	TRBV28	CASSLPQGGSEKLFF	TGTGCCAGCAGTTTACCCCAGGGCGGTAGCGAAAAACTGTTTTTT
TRBD1	14	TRBJ2-1	many	TRBV12-3/TRBV12-4	CASSRDRAGNEQFF	TGTGCCAGCAGTCGGGACAGGGCAGGGAATGAGCAGTTCTTC
TRBD2	15	TRBJ2-3	few	TRBV20-1	CSASPGLAVADTQYF	TGCAGTGCTAGCCCGGGACTAGCGGTTGCGGATACGCAGTATTTT
.	16	TRBJ2-1	few	TRBV7-2	CASRRKGLPASNEQFF	TGTGCCAGCAGACGTAAAGGACTCCCGGCCAGCAATGAGCAGTTCTTC
.	14	TRBJ1-3	.	TRBV6-2/TRBV6-3	CASRSRTLRNTIYF	TGTGCCAGCAGATCTCGGACATTGAGAAACACCATATATTTT
.	15	TRBJ2-2	.	TRBV18	CASSPTTENTGELFF	TGTGCCAGCTCACCCACGACAGAGAACACCGGGGAGCTGTTTTTT
.	12	TRBJ1-1	.	TRBV20-1	CSATQLNTEAFF	TGCAGTGCTACCCAGCTTAACACTGAAGCTTTCTTT
.	12	TRBJ1-1	many	TRBV7-2	CASSPYYTEAFF	TGTGCCAGCAGCCCTTACTACACTGAAGCTTTCTTT
.	16	TRBJ2-1	few	TRBV20-1	CSARALGRASYNEQFF	TGCAGTGCTAGAGCTCTTGGCCGGGCCTCCTACAATGAGCAGTTCTTC
.	14	TRBJ1-2	few	TRBV3-1	CASNRAGQVYGYTF	TGTGCCAGCAATCGGGCCGGCCAGGTCTATGGCTACACCTTC
TRBD1	16	TRBJ1-2	few	TRBV3-1	CASSSSGTGGIYGYTF	TGTGCCAGCAGCTCTTCCGGGACAGGGGGCATCTATGGCTACACCTTC
.	15	TRBJ2-1	once	TRBV6-4	CASSEGWSINNEQFF	TGTGCCAGCAGTGAAGGGTGGTCTATCAACAATGAGCAGTTCTTC
TRBD2	15	TRBJ2-5	few	TRBV19	CASTRGGQIQETQYF	TGTGCCAGTACCCGCGGGGGGCAGATCCAAGAGACCCAGTACTTC
TRBD2	14	TRBJ2-1	many	TRBV2	CAKRTSGSYNEQFF	TGTGCCAAGAGGACTAGCGGGAGTTACAATGAGCAGTTCTTC
.	14	TRBJ2-1	many	TRBV11-1	CASSPLGREGEQFF	TGTGCCAGCAGCCCCCTAGGGCGGGAAGGGGAGCAGTTCTTC
.	13	TRBJ1-2	many	TRBV7-2	CASSSQGIYGYTF	TGTGCCAGCAGTTCCCAGGGGATCTATGGCTACACCTTC
.	12	TRBJ2-3	.	TRBV30	CAWGFEADTQYF	TGTGCCTGGGGCTTTGAGGCAGATACGCAGTATTTT
TRBD1	14	TRBJ1-2	few	TRBV9	CASSVPGGVGGYTF	TGTGCCAGCAGCGTACCAGGGGGGGTTGGCGGCTACACCTTC
.	13	TRBJ1-1	many	TRBV6-6	CASSYSQSTEAFF	TGTGCCAGCAGTTACTCGCAGAGTACTGAAGCTTTCTTT
.	15	TRBJ1-2	few	TRBV20-1	CKARPLKTLSYGYTF	TGCAAAGCACGGCCCCTCAAGACTCTGAGCTATGGCTACACCTTC
.	14	TRBJ2-5	few	TRBV30	CAWSGWRIQETQYF	TGTGCCTGGAGTGGATGGAGGATACAAGAGACCCAGTACTTC
.	14	TRBJ1-6	.	TRBV6-5	CASSYGGYNSPLHF	TGTGCCAGCAGTTACGGGGGTTATAATTCACCCCTCCACTTT
TRBD1	14	TRBJ2-5	.	TRBV2	CASNSDRVKETQYF	TGTGCCAGTAATTCAGACAGGGTAAAAGAGACCCAGTACTTC
.	14	TRBJ2-5	.	TRBV29-1	CSLGVSRRRETQYF	TGCAGCCTCGGGGTGAGCAGGCGGCGAGAGACCCAGTACTTC
.	14	TRBJ2-1	many	TRBV7-2	CASSFGETYNEQFF	TGTGCCAGCAGCTTCGGGGAAACCTACAATGAGCAGTTCTTC
.	13	TRBJ1-1	.	TRBV20-1	CSAYQGVGTEAFF	TGCAGTGCTTATCAAGGGGTGGGCACTGAAGCTTTCTTT